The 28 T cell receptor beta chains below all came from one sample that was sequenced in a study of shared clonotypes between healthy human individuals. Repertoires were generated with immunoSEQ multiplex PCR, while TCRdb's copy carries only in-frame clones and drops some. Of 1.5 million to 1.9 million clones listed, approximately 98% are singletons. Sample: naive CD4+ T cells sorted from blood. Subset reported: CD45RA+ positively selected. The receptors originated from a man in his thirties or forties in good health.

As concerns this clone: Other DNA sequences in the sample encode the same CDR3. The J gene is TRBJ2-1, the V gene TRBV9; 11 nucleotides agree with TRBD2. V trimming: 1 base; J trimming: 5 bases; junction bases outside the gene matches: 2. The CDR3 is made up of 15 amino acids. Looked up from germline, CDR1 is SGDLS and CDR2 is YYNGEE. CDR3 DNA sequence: TGTGCCAGCAGCGTATTAGCGGGAGGGAACAATGAGCAGTTCTTC. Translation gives CASSVLAGGNNEQFF.

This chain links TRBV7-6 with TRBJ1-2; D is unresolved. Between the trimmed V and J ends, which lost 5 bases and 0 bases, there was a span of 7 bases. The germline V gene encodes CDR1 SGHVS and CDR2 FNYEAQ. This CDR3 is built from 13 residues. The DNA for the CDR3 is TGTGCCAGCAGCCCACTAGCTAACTATGGCTACACCTTC. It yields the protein CASSPLANYGYTF.

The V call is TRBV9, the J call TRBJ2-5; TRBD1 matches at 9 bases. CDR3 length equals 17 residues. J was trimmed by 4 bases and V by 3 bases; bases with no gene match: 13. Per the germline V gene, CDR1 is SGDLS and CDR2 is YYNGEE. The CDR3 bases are TGTGCCAGCAGCGAGTATTCGGACAGGGGAGGGGGAGAGACCCAGTACTTC. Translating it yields CASSEYSDRGGGETQYF.

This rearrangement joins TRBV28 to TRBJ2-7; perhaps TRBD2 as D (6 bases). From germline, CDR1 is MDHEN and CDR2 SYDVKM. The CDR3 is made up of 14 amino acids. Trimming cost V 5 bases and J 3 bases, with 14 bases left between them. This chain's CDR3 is CASSIFGGSYEQYF. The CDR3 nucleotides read TGTGCCAGCAGTATCTTTGGGGGGAGCTACGAGCAGTACTTC.

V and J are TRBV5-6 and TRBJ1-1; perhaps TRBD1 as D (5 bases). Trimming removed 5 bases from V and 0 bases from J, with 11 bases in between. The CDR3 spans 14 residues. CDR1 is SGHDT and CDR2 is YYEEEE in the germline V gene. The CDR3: CASSFRDLNTEAFF. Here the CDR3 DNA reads TGTGCCAGCAGTTTCCGGGACCTGAACACTGAAGCTTTCTTT.

This CDR3 is CASSLEGLAGFNEQFF. CDR3 bases: TGCGCCAGCAGCTTGGAAGGACTAGCGGGTTTCAATGAGCAGTTCTTC. V usage is TRBV5-1 and J usage is TRBJ2-1, with 11 bases lining up with TRBD2. CDR1 SGHRS and CDR2 YFSETQ come from the germline V gene. J lost 6 bases, V lost 0 bases, and 5 bases had no gene match. The CDR3 loop spans 16 amino acids.

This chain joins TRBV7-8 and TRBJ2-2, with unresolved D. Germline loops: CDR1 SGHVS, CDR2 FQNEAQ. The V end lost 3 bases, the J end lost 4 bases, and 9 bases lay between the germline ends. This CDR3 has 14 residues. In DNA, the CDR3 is TGTGCCAGCAGCTTTAAGACCCTCACCGGGGAGCTGTTTTTT. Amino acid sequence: CASSFKTLTGELFF.

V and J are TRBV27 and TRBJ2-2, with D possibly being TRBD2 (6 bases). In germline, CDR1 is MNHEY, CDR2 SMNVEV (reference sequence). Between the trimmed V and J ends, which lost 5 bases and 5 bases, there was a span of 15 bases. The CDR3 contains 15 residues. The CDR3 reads CASSPRTIQTGELFF. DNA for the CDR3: TGTGCCAGCAGTCCCCGGACTATCCAAACCGGGGAGCTGTTTTTT.

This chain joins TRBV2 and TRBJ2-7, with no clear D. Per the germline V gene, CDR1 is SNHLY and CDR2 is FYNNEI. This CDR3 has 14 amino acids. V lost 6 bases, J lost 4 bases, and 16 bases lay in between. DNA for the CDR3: TGTGCCAGCAGCCCCGAGATGGGTGGGTACGAGCAGTACTTC. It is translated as CASSPEMGGYEQYF.

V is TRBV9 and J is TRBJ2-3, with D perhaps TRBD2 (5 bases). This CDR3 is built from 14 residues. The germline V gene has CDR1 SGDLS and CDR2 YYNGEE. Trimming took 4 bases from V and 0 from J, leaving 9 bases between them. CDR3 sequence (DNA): TGTGCCAGCAGCCCCCCGGGGAGCACAGATACGCAGTATTTT. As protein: CASSPPGSTDTQYF.

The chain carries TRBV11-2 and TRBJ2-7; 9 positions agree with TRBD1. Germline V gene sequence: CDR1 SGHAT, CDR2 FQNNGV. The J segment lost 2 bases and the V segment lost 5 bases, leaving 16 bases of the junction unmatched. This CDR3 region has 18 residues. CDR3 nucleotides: TGTGCCAGCAGCCCAAAAGCCCTCACAGGGGGCCGTACCTACGAGCAGTACTTC. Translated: CASSPKALTGGRTYEQYF.

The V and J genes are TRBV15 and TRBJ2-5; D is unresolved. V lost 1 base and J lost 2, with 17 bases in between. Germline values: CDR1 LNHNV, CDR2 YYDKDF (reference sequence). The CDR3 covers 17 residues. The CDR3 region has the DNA TGTGCCACCAGCAGAGGGGCACAAGAGGAAGTACAAGAGACCCAGTACTTC. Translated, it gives CATSRGAQEEVQETQYF.

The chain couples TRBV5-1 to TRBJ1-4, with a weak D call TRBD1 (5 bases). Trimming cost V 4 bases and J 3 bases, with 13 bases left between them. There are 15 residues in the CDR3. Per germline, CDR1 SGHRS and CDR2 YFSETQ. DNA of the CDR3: TGCGCCAGCAGCACCCAGACAGCCCCTAATGAAAAACTGTTTTTT. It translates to CASSTQTAPNEKLFF. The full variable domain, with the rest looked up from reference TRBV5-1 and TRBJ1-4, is KAGVTQTPRYLIKTRGQQVTLSCSPISGHRSVSWYQQTPGQGLQFLFEYFSETQRNKGNFPGRFSGRQFSNSRSEMNVSTLELGDSALYLCASSTQTAPNEKLFFGSGTQLSVL.

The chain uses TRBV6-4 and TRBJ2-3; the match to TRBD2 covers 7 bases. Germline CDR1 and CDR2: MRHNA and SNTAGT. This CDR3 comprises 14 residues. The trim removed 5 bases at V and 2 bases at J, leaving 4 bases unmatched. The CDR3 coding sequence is TGTGCCAGCAGTCAAGCGGGGTTCACAGATACGCAGTATTTT. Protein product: CASSQAGFTDTQYF.

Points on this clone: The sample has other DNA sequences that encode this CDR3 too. The DNA for the CDR3 is TGTGCCAGCAGTCCCTCCAATCAGCCCCAGCATTTT. Translating gives CASSPSNQPQHF. This chain connects TRBV28 to TRBJ1-5; no clear D. Germline V CDR1 and CDR2: MDHEN, SYDVKM. V gave up 5 bases and J gave up 3 bases, with 5 bases separating them. CDR3 length equals 12 residues.

The DNA for the CDR3 is TGTGCCAGCAGTCCGCGGCGGGGGCTCAATGAGCAGTTCTTC. It yields the protein CASSPRRGLNEQFF. The J gene is TRBJ2-1, the V gene TRBV28; tentatively, D is TRBD2 (7 bases). This CDR3 is built from 14 residues. Per germline, CDR1 MDHEN and CDR2 SYDVKM. V lost 5 bases to trimming and J lost 6 bases, with 14 bases between them.

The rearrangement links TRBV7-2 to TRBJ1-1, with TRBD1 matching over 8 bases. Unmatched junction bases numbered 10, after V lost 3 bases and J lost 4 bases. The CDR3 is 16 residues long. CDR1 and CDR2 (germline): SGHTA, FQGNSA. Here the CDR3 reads CASSFSGGGLGTEAFF. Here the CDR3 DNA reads TGTGCCAGCAGCTTCTCAGGGGGCGGCTTGGGCACTGAAGCTTTCTTT.

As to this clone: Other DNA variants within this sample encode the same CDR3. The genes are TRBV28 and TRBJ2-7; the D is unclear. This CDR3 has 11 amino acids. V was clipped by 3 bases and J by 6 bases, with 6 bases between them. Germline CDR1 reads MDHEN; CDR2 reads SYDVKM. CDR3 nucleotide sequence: TGTGCCAGCAGTTTGTTAGCCGAGCAGTACTTC. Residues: CASSLLAEQYF.

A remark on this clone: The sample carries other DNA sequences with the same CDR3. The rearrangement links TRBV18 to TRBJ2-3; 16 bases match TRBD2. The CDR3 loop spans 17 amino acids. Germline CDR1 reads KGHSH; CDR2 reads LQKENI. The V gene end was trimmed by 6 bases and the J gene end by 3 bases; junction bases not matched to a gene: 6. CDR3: CASSPLGLAGGTDTQYF. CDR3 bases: TGTGCCAGCTCTCCGCTGGGACTAGCGGGAGGGACAGATACGCAGTATTTT.

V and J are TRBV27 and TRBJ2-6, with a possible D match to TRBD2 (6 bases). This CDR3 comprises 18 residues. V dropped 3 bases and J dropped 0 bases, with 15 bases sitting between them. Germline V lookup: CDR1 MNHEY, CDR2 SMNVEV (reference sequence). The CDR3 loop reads CASSLEGRLRSGANVLTF. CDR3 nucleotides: TGTGCCAGCAGTTTGGAGGGAAGACTCCGCTCTGGGGCCAACGTCCTGACTTTC.

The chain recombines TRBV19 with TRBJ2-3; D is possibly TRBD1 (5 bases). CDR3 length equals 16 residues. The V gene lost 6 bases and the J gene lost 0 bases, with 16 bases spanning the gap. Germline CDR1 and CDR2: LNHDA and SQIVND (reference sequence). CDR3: CASRTDSASSTDTQYF. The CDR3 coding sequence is TGTGCCAGTAGGACAGACAGTGCCAGTAGCACAGATACGCAGTATTTT.

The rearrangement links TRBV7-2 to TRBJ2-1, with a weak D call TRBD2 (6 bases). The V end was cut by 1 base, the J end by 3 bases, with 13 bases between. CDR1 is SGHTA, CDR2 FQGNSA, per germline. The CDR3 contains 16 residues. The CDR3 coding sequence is TGTGCCAGCAGCTTAGTAGGCGGGATGAGCTACAATGAGCAGTTCTTC. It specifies CASSLVGGMSYNEQFF.

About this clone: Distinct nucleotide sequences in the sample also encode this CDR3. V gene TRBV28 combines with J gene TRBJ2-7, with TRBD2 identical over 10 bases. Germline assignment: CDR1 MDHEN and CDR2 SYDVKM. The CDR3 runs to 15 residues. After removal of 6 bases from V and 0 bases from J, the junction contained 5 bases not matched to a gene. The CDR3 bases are TGTGCCAGCAGCCCAGCTAGCGGGAGCTCCTACGAGCAGTACTTC. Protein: CASSPASGSSYEQYF.

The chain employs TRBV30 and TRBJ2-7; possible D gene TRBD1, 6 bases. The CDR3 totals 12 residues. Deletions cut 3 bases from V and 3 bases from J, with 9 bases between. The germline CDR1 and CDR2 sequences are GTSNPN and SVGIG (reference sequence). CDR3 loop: CAWRRTVYEQYF. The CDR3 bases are TGTGCCTGGAGGAGGACAGTCTACGAGCAGTACTTC.

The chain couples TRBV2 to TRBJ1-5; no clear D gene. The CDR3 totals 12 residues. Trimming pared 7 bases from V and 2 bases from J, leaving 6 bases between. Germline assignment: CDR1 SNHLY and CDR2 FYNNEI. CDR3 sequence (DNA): TGTGCCAGCAAGGCCCGCAATCAGCCCCAGCATTTT. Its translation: CASKARNQPQHF. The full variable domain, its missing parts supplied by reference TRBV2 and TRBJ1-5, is EPEVTQTPSHQVTQMGQEVILRCVPISNHLYFYWYRQILGQKVEFLVSFYNNEISEKSEIFDDQFSVERPDGSNFTLKIRSTKLEDSAMYFCASKARNQPQHFGDGTRLSIL.

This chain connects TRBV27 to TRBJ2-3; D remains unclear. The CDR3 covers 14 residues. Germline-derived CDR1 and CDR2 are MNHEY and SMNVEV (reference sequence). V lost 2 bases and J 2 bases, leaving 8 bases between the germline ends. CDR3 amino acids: CASSLGWPTDTQYF. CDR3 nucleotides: TGTGCCAGCAGTTTAGGGTGGCCCACAGATACGCAGTATTTT.

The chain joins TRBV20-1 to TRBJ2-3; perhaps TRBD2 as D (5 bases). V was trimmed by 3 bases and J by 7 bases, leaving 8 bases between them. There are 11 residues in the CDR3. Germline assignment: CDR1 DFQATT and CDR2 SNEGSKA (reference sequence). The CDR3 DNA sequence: TGCAGTGCTAGGACGGGGAATACGCAGTATTTT. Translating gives CSARTGNTQYF.

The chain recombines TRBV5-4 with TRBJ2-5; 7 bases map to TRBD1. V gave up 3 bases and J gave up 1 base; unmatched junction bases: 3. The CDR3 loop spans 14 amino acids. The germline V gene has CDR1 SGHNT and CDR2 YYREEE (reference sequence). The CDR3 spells CASSSGTAQETQYF. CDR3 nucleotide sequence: TGTGCCAGCAGCTCTGGGACAGCCCAAGAGACCCAGTACTTC.